One and the same sample provided the 11 T cell receptor beta chains below, sequenced in a study of shared T cell receptors in the human thymus. Method: immunoSEQ multiplex PCR; TCRdb's copy keeps in-frame clones and lacks some. The sample has 630,000 or so clones, about 90% seen once. These data were also reused for a study on human thymus T cells.

Specimen: thymocytes. The receptors come from a boy under three years old with a congenital heart defect.

This chain joins TRBV5-4 and TRBJ2-3; 9 positions agree with TRBD2. The CDR3 is made up of 16 amino acids. CDR1 and CDR2 from the germline V gene are SGHNT and YYREEE (reference sequence). J was trimmed by 3 bases and V by 2 bases; bases with no gene match: 7. The CDR3 protein is CASSLIAGDVTDTQYF. The CDR3, as DNA: TGTGCCAGCAGCTTAATAGCGGGAGATGTTACAGATACGCAGTATTTT.

The rearrangement links TRBV7-2 to TRBJ2-5, with TRBD1 as a possible D gene (5 bases). The CDR3 totals 14 residues. Per germline, CDR1 SGHTA and CDR2 FQGNSA. Trimming shortened V by 5 bases and J by 4 bases, and 14 bases separated the two germline ends. The CDR3 region has the DNA TGTGCCAGCAGCCAGGGTCCGGCCCGAGAGACCCAGTACTTC. Amino acid sequence: CASSQGPARETQYF. Complete variable domain (other parts from reference TRBV7-2 and TRBJ2-5): GAGVSQSPSNKVTEKGKDVELRCDPISGHTALYWYRQSLGQGLEFLIYFQGNSAPDKSGLPSDRFSAERTGGSVSTLTIQRTQQEDSAVYLCASSQGPARETQYFGPGTRLLVL.

This chain connects TRBV6-5 to TRBJ1-4, with TRBD1 identical over 7 bases. The CDR3 extends over 15 amino acids. The V and J ends lost 2 bases and 4 bases, in that order; junction bases with no gene match: 4. The germline gives CDR1 MNHEY, CDR2 SVGAGI. CDR3 amino acids: CASSYRTGLNEKLFF. The CDR3 region has the DNA TGTGCCAGCAGTTACCGGACAGGCCTTAATGAAAAACTGTTTTTT.

This clone has only one observation. The genes are TRBV4-2 and TRBJ1-2; a possible D gene is TRBD1 (6 bases). From germline, CDR1 is LGHNA and CDR2 YNFKEQ. The CDR3 loop spans 12 amino acids. V shed 3 bases and J shed 8 bases, with 10 bases lying between them. The CDR3, as DNA: TGTGCCAGCAGCCAGGCCAGGGGAGGCTACACCTTC. Translation gives CASSQARGGYTF.

J is TRBJ2-7 and V is TRBV7-2; 7 nucleotides align to TRBD2. CDR1 SGHTA and CDR2 FQGNSA come from the germline V gene. Losses at the gene ends were 5 bases for V and 3 bases for J; bases not matched to a gene: 7. The CDR3 extends over 14 amino acids. CDR3 amino acids: CASSQGTNIYEQYF. The CDR3 DNA reads TGTGCCAGCAGCCAAGGGACTAATATCTACGAGCAGTACTTC. The full variable domain, rest sourced from reference TRBV7-2 and TRBJ2-7, is GAGVSQSPSNKVTEKGKDVELRCDPISGHTALYWYRQSLGQGLEFLIYFQGNSAPDKSGLPSDRFSAERTGGSVSTLTIQRTQQEDSAVYLCASSQGTNIYEQYFGPGTRLTVT.

The V gene is TRBV15, the J gene TRBJ2-3, with a possible D match to TRBD2 (6 bases). This CDR3 is built from 15 residues. Trimming stripped 0 bases from V and 3 bases from J, with 10 bases between. In germline, CDR1 is LNHNV, CDR2 YYDKDF (reference sequence). This CDR3 reads CATSRERELTDTQYF. CDR3 nucleotide sequence: TGTGCCACCAGCAGAGAACGGGAGCTAACAGATACGCAGTATTTT.

The J gene is TRBJ2-1, the V gene TRBV7-8; a possible D gene is TRBD1 (5 bases). V was trimmed by 1 base and J by 1 base, leaving 8 bases between them. The CDR3 is 15 amino acids. The germline V gene has CDR1 SGHVS and CDR2 FQNEAQ. The CDR3 sequence is CASSLVQGSYNEQFF. In nucleotides, the CDR3 is TGTGCCAGCAGCTTAGTCCAGGGTTCCTACAATGAGCAGTTCTTC.

V gene TRBV14 combines with J gene TRBJ2-1, with 9 bases matching TRBD1. This CDR3 has 14 residues. The germline V gene has CDR1 SGHDN and CDR2 FVKESK. J was trimmed by 5 bases and V by 6 bases; bases with no gene match: 5. CDR3: CASSPGQGNNEQFF. DNA for the CDR3: TGTGCCAGCAGTCCCGGACAGGGGAACAATGAGCAGTTCTTC. The entire variable domain, with the rest obtained from reference TRBV14 and TRBJ2-1, is as follows: EAGVTQFPSHSVIEKGQTVTLRCDPISGHDNLYWYRRVMGKEIKFLLHFVKESKQDESGMPNNRFLAERTGGTYSTLKVQPAELEDSGVYFCASSPGQGNNEQFFGPGTRLTVL.

The chain recombines TRBV25-1 with TRBJ2-1; 9 positions match TRBD2. The V gene's germline CDR1 is MGHDK and CDR2 SYGVNS. This CDR3 is 14 amino acids long. The ends lost 6 bases at V and 3 bases at J; junction bases unmatched: 3. The DNA of the CDR3 is TGTGCCAGCAGAAGGACTAGCGACTACAATGAGCAGTTCTTC. Its translation: CASRRTSDYNEQFF.

This clone was counted only a few times. The chain recombines TRBV19 with TRBJ1-4; 8 bases agree with TRBD1. The CDR3 totals 16 residues. Germline V gives CDR1 LNHDA, CDR2 SQIVND (reference sequence). V dropped 7 bases and J dropped 3; count of bases not matched to a gene: 10. The CDR3 nucleotides are TGTGCCAGTAATCGGGGAAGGACAGGGCCTAATGAAAAACTGTTTTTT. Encoded protein: CASNRGRTGPNEKLFF.

The chain has TRBV2 and TRBJ2-2, with 8 bases matching TRBD2. Looked up from germline, CDR1 is SNHLY and CDR2 is FYNNEI. This CDR3 has 20 residues. After removal of 2 bases from V and 4 bases from J, the junction contained 18 bases not matched to a gene. The CDR3 loop is CASSERLAGRDPKGTGELFF. The CDR3 region has the DNA TGTGCCAGCAGTGAACGATTAGCGGGAAGGGATCCGAAGGGCACCGGGGAGCTGTTTTTT.